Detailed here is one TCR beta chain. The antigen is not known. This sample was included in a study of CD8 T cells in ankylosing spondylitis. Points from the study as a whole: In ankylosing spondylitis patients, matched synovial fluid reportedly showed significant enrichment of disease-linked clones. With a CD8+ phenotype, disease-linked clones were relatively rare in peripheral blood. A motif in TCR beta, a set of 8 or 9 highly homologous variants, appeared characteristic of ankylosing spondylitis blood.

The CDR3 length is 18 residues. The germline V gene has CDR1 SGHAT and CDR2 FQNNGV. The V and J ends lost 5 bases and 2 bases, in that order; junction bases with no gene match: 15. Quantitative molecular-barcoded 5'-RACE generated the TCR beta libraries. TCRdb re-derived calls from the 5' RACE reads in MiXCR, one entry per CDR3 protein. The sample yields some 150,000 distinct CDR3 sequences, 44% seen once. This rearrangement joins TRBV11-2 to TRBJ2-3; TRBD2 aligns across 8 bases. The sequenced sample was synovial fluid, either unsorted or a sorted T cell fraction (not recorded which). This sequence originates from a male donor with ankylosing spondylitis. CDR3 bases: TGTGCCAGCAGCCCTAGGGTGTGGCTAGCGGGTCCCACAGATACGCAGTATTTT. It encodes CASSPRVWLAGPTDTQYF.